The present T cell receptor beta chain was sequenced within a study of identical twins. This clonotype was picked up a small number of times. Its antigen is undetermined. Whole-study findings and limits: Cord blood beta clonotypes present at high abundance carried fewer insertions; no such pattern appeared in memory repertoires. Analyses of zero insertions could, in part, be confounded by invariant MAIT and iNKT cells. Weaker excess sharing between twins was seen in beta out-of-frame sequences.

V dropped 1 base and J dropped 6 bases, with 15 bases sitting between them. CDR3 length: 15 amino acids. Germline CDR1 and CDR2: KGHDR and SFDVKD. Through template switching, a universal primer site was introduced, and the cDNA contained unique molecular identifiers. TCRdb re-analysed the 5' RACE reads in MiXCR, keeping a single row per CDR3 protein. The data show 300,000 to 400,000 distinct CDR3 sequences, with around 9% seen just once and more than 8% held by the top ten. The sample comprised naive T cells sorted from blood. This sequence was found in a woman in her fifties or sixties in good health. V and J are TRBV24-1 and TRBJ2-7, with D possibly matching TRBD1 (6 bases). The CDR3 is CATSDLWGTPREQYV. The CDR3 DNA reads as TGTGCCACCAGTGATTTATGGGGGACACCACGCGAGCAGTACGTC.